Each of the 12 T cell receptor beta chains below was sequenced from the same sample in a study of cytomegalovirus exposure and HLA in healthy donors. PCR used 60 Vbeta primers and 13 Jbeta primers. The method was immunoSEQ multiplex PCR; TCRdb's version includes in-frame clones alone and lacks a portion of them. The repertoire includes roughly 190,000 clones, around 86% of them detected once, and roughly 6.7% sits in the top ten. The source material was PBMCs. The receptors here all came from a man aged 35 to 55 in good health and CMV-seropositive.

This clone was observed once. The CDR3 region has the DNA TGTGCCAGCAGCTTAAGCGGGGGTGATACGCAGTATTTT. It yields the protein CASSLSGGDTQYF. V and J are TRBV7-2 and TRBJ2-3; the match to TRBD2 covers 8 bases. J was trimmed by 6 bases and V by 2 bases; bases with no gene match: 1. Germline loops: CDR1 SGHTA, CDR2 FQGNSA. The CDR3 runs 13 residues.

The sample holds one count of this clone. The rearrangement uses TRBV27 and TRBJ2-6, with a weak D call TRBD2 (6 bases). Germline V gene data show CDR1 as MNHEY and CDR2 as SMNVEV (reference sequence). V lost 3 bases to trimming and J lost 2 bases, with 8 bases between them. The CDR3 loop spans 15 amino acids. CDR3 DNA: TGTGCCAGCAGTTTTGGGGGGACTGGGGCCAACGTCCTGACTTTC. This sequence encodes CASSFGGTGANVLTF.

The chain carries TRBV5-4 and TRBJ2-7; the match to TRBD1 covers 8 bases. V lost 3 bases and J lost 3; bases outside the gene matches: 8. The germline CDR1 and CDR2 sequences are SGHNT and YYREEE (reference sequence). This CDR3 is 15 amino acids long. DNA for the CDR3: TGTGCCAGCAGCTCCCCTCGGGACAGGAACTACGAGCAGTACTTC. This codes for CASSSPRDRNYEQYF.

The chain recombines TRBV5-6 with TRBJ1-4; 11 bases are shared with TRBD1. Germline V CDR1 and CDR2: SGHDT, YYEEEE. There are 15 residues in the CDR3. V lost 3 bases to trimming and J lost 8 bases; unmatched junction nucleotides: 6. DNA for the CDR3: TGTGCCAGCAGCTCGGGACAGGGGGATAGGGAAAAACTGTTTTTT. This codes for CASSSGQGDREKLFF.

This clone appeared a single time. This CDR3 is CASSLAPRVGLSSSYEQYF. The CDR3 DNA is TGTGCCAGCAGCTTAGCCCCGCGGGTGGGCCTGTCGAGCTCCTACGAGCAGTACTTC. The chain uses TRBV7-9 and TRBJ2-7, with D possibly being TRBD2 (5 bases). The germline V gene encodes CDR1 SEHNR and CDR2 FQNEAQ (reference sequence). The CDR3 consists of 19 residues. Trimming took off 0 bases at V and 0 bases at J, with 21 bases between the two ends.

The chain has TRBV19 and TRBJ1-2; TRBD1 matches at 8 bases. This CDR3 is built from 17 residues. CDR1 and CDR2 from the germline V gene are LNHDA and SQIVND (reference sequence). V was pared by 7 bases and J by 5 bases, with 18 bases of the junction left unmatched. The CDR3 region has the DNA TGTGCCAGTACCGACCTCACCCGGGACAGGTCCCCATATGGCTACACCTTC. Protein sequence: CASTDLTRDRSPYGYTF.

This chain joins TRBV10-2 and TRBJ1-5; 7 bases map to TRBD1. V lost 6 bases and J lost 6; bases outside the gene matches: 8. CDR3 length: 14 amino acids. Germline V gives CDR1 WSHSY, CDR2 SAAADI. In DNA, the CDR3 is TGCGCCAGCAGCGGGACAGCCGGAGGTCAGCCCCAGCATTTT. Translating gives CASSGTAGGQPQHF.

The genes are TRBV6-1 and TRBJ2-7, with a possible D match to TRBD2 (6 bases). The V gene's germline CDR1 is MNHNS and CDR2 SASEGT. The ends were cut back, 3 bases at V and 2 bases at J, with 14 bases in the middle. CDR3 size: 15 residues. The CDR3, as DNA: TGTGCCAGCAGTGAGGTGGCGGGCGGGGCCTACGAGCAGTACTTC. Amino acid sequence: CASSEVAGGAYEQYF.

This rearrangement joins TRBV19 to TRBJ1-5, with 8 nucleotides matching TRBD1. Trimming removed 5 bases from V and 2 bases from J; junction bases left unmatched: 11. CDR1 LNHDA and CDR2 SQIVND come from the germline V gene (reference sequence). The CDR3 length is 17 residues. CDR3 DNA sequence: TGTGCCAGTAGTTGGACAGGGCCACTGAAAGGCAATCAGCCCCAGCATTTT. It encodes CASSWTGPLKGNQPQHF.

CDR3 loop: CASSPRQGMGSGANVLTF. The CDR3 DNA follows: TGCGCCAGCAGCCCTCGACAGGGGATGGGCTCTGGGGCCAACGTCCTGACTTTC. The chain carries TRBV5-1 and TRBJ2-6; 8 bases map to TRBD1. V dropped 4 bases and J dropped 0; count of bases not matched to a gene: 9. CDR1 SGHRS and CDR2 YFSETQ come from the germline V gene. The CDR3 extends over 18 amino acids.

This clone was seen only once. Here the CDR3 reads CASILDRVIETQYF. For the CDR3, the DNA is TGTGCCAGCATCCTGGACAGGGTAATAGAGACCCAGTACTTC. The gene calls are TRBV2 and TRBJ2-5; TRBD1 aligns across 8 bases. J was trimmed by 4 bases and V by 7 bases; bases with no gene match: 8. Germline CDR1 reads SNHLY; CDR2 reads FYNNEI. CDR3 length: 14 residues.

This rearrangement joins TRBV9 to TRBJ1-6; D remains unclear. Germline assignment: CDR1 SGDLS and CDR2 YYNGEE. This CDR3 comprises 14 residues. The V end was cut by 0 bases, the J end by 10 bases, with 11 bases between. The CDR3 sequence: CASSVAGRQSPLHF. The CDR3 DNA follows: TGTGCCAGCAGCGTAGCCGGCAGGCAATCACCCCTCCACTTT.